The 21 T cell receptor beta chains given below trace back to one sample, sequenced in a study of control samples from healthy donors and cancer patients. The data were produced by immunoSEQ multiplex PCR, yet TCRdb's version contains in-frame clones alone and is incomplete. The sample shows about 110,000 clones, 85% to 90% of them seen only once. Sequenced sample: PBMCs. All receptors come from a woman aged 55-70 years with lung cancer.

The CDR3 here is CASSETGSSGNTIYF. The CDR3 DNA is TGTGCCAGCAGCGAAACAGGGTCCTCTGGAAACACCATATATTTT. The gene calls are TRBV3-1 (or the pseudogene TRBV3-2) and TRBJ1-3; perhaps TRBD1 as D (6 bases). The CDR3 is made up of 15 amino acids. Looked up from germline, CDR1 is LGHDT and CDR2 is YNNKEL (reference sequence). V dropped 5 bases and J dropped 0 bases, with 11 bases sitting between them.

This rearrangement joins TRBV19 to TRBJ2-2; D perhaps matches TRBD2 (6 bases). The CDR3 contains 13 residues. Trimming stripped 3 bases from V and 7 bases from J, with 9 bases between. Germline V gives CDR1 LNHDA, CDR2 SQIVND (reference sequence). The CDR3 region is CASSMRGDGELFF. The CDR3 DNA reads TGTGCCAGTAGTATGCGGGGTGACGGGGAGCTGTTTTTT.

The V call is TRBV19, the J call TRBJ2-3; 7 bases line up with TRBD1. The germline V gene has CDR1 LNHDA and CDR2 SQIVND (reference sequence). V dropped 4 bases and J dropped 3; count of bases not matched to a gene: 4. This CDR3 has 14 amino acids. The CDR3 DNA reads as TGTGCCAGTAGTACCGGGACAGAAACAGATACGCAGTATTTT. The encoded protein is CASSTGTETDTQYF.

The table lists this clone with a count of one. CDR3: CASSLGGGVNYGYTF. For the CDR3, the DNA is TGTGCCAGCAGTTTAGGAGGGGGAGTGAACTATGGCTACACCTTC. The chain carries TRBV27 and TRBJ1-2; possibly TRBD1 for D (6 bases). Germline CDR1 MNHEY, CDR2 SMNVEV (reference sequence). Trimming left V 2 bases short and J 2 bases short, with 12 bases between. The CDR3 has 15 residues.

The chain is built from TRBV5-4 and TRBJ1-2; perhaps TRBD1 as D (5 bases). V dropped 4 bases and J dropped 4 bases, with 11 bases sitting between them. CDR1 and CDR2 (germline): SGHNT, YYREEE (reference sequence). The CDR3 is 13 amino acids. The CDR3 is CASSVDSSYGYTF. CDR3 DNA: TGTGCCAGCAGCGTAGACAGTAGCTATGGCTACACCTTC.

Here the CDR3 reads CASRLGQISYNEQFF. Written as DNA, the CDR3 is TGTGCCAGCAGACTCGGACAGATCTCCTACAATGAGCAGTTCTTC. The chain combines TRBV7-8 with TRBJ2-1; D is possibly TRBD1 (6 bases). This CDR3 region has 15 residues. Germline CDR1 SGHVS, CDR2 FQNEAQ. V gave up 6 bases and J gave up 0 bases, with 12 bases separating them. Variable domain in full (rest from reference TRBV7-8 and TRBJ2-1): GAGVSQSPRYKVAKRGQDVALRCDPISGHVSLFWYQQALGQGPEFLTYFQNEAQLDKSGLPSDRFFAERPEGSVSTLKIQRTQQEDSAVYLCASRLGQISYNEQFFGPGTRLTVL.

V is TRBV7-9 and J is TRBJ1-4; unclear D gene. The V gene lost 3 bases and the J gene lost 2 bases, with 7 bases spanning the gap. The CDR3 length is 14 residues. The germline V gene encodes CDR1 SEHNR and CDR2 FQNEAQ (reference sequence). In DNA form, the CDR3 reads TGTGCCAGCAGCTTGCGGGCTACTAATGAAAAACTGTTTTTT. It translates to CASSLRATNEKLFF.

The rearrangement uses TRBV10-3 and TRBJ2-2; 10 positions agree with TRBD1. This CDR3 is built from 15 residues. V lost 7 bases and J lost 5; bases outside the gene matches: 7. Germline-derived CDR1 and CDR2 are ENHRY and SYGVKD. CDR3 in amino acids: CAITSGQGGTGELFF. DNA of the CDR3: TGTGCCATCACCTCCGGACAGGGGGGGACCGGGGAGCTGTTTTTT.

The CDR3 reads CASSFPGAPQHF. The DNA for the CDR3 is TGTGCCAGCAGTTTCCCGGGCGCGCCCCAGCATTTT. The chain joins TRBV12-3 or TRBV12-4 to TRBJ1-5; no definite D call. The ends were cut back, 3 bases at V and 9 bases at J, with 9 bases in the middle. The CDR3 spans 12 residues.

The V call is TRBV5-1, the J call TRBJ1-1; D gene ambiguous. The CDR3 has 11 amino acids. V lost 8 bases and J lost 6, with 11 bases in between. Germline CDR1 SGHRS, CDR2 YFSETQ. This CDR3 is CARRPWAEAFF. CDR3 sequence (DNA): TGCGCCAGGCGCCCCTGGGCTGAAGCTTTCTTT.

The rearrangement uses TRBV13 and TRBJ2-6; D is perhaps TRBD2 (6 bases). Germline lookup yields CDR1 PRHDT and CDR2 FYEKMQ (reference sequence). The CDR3 has 18 residues. V lost 4 bases and J lost 2, with 18 bases in between. The CDR3 spells CASSSERGLEPGANVLTF. DNA for the CDR3: TGTGCCAGCAGCTCGGAAAGGGGACTTGAGCCTGGGGCCAACGTCCTGACTTTC.

CDR3 sequence (DNA): TGTGCCAGCAACCCACAGGGGGCGGAAAATTCACCCCTCCACTTT. Its translation is CASNPQGAENSPLHF. The chain is built from TRBV6-5 and TRBJ1-6; 9 bases are shared with TRBD1. V trimming: 7 bases; J trimming: 7 bases; junction bases outside the gene matches: 8. Germline loops: CDR1 MNHEY, CDR2 SVGAGI. The CDR3 covers 15 residues.

The rearrangement uses TRBV6-1 and TRBJ2-3; D may be TRBD2 (6 bases). V was shortened by 0 bases and J by 13 bases, with 11 bases between the two germline ends. The CDR3 covers 12 residues. Germline assignment: CDR1 MNHNS and CDR2 SASEGT. CDR3 nucleotides: TGTGCCAGCAGTGAAGCGGGGGGTAATAAGTATTTT. Its translation: CASSEAGGNKYF.

This clone has just one count. This sequence joins TRBV7-2 and TRBJ1-6; D is unclear. The CDR3 is 15 amino acids. Looked up from germline, CDR1 is SGHTA and CDR2 is FQGNSA. Trimming pared 2 bases from V and 4 bases from J, leaving 9 bases between. Written as DNA, the CDR3 is TGTGCCAGCAGCTTAAGGGCAGATTATAATTCACCCCTCCACTTT. Its translation: CASSLRADYNSPLHF.

This clone has only a few counts. This chain joins TRBV30 and TRBJ1-3, with a tentative D call TRBD1 (5 bases). The CDR3 extends over 12 amino acids. Deletions cut 8 bases from V and 2 bases from J, with 10 bases between. The V gene's germline CDR1 is GTSNPN and CDR2 SVGIG (reference sequence). CDR3 bases: TGTGCCATGGGACTTCCTGGAAACACCATATATTTT. Translating gives CAMGLPGNTIYF.

The chain carries TRBV9 and TRBJ1-6; D gene unclear. Germline assignment: CDR1 SGDLS and CDR2 YYNGEE. Trimming pared 0 bases from V and 9 bases from J, leaving 10 bases between. This CDR3 spans 14 amino acids. This CDR3 reads CASSVGAPSSPLHF. CDR3 nucleotide sequence: TGTGCCAGCAGCGTAGGGGCCCCTTCTTCACCCCTCCACTTT.

The rearrangement uses TRBV5-1 and TRBJ1-1; no definite D call. Germline lookup yields CDR1 SGHRS and CDR2 YFSETQ. The CDR3 is made up of 15 amino acids. V lost 0 bases and J lost 0, with 9 bases in between. CDR3 in amino acids: CASSLEVGMNTEAFF. The CDR3 DNA sequence: TGCGCCAGCAGCTTGGAGGTAGGGATGAACACTGAAGCTTTCTTT. Based on the CDR3 plus reference TRBV5-1 and TRBJ1-1, the full variable domain is KAGVTQTPRYLIKTRGQQVTLSCSPISGHRSVSWYQQTPGQGLQFLFEYFSETQRNKGNFPGRFSGRQFSNSRSEMNVSTLELGDSALYLCASSLEVGMNTEAFFGQGTRLTVV.

This clone came up once. The gene calls are TRBV19 and TRBJ1-1, with 10 bases lining up with TRBD1. The germline gives CDR1 LNHDA, CDR2 SQIVND (reference sequence). The CDR3 consists of 15 residues. Trimming took 5 bases from V and 5 from J; bases not matched to a gene: 8. The CDR3 DNA sequence: TGTGCCAGTAGTGACACCGGGACAGGGGTTACTGAAGCTTTCTTT. The encoded protein is CASSDTGTGVTEAFF.

The CDR3 nucleotides are TGTGCCATCAGTGGTGTAGGCGAGACCCAGTACTTC. It yields the protein CAISGVGETQYF. The chain links TRBV10-3 to TRBJ2-5; the D is unclear. The CDR3 consists of 12 residues. Germline V CDR1 and CDR2: ENHRY, SYGVKD. V lost 4 bases and J 5 bases, leaving 8 bases between the germline ends.

V gene TRBV14 combines with J gene TRBJ1-2; D possibly corresponds to TRBD1 (6 bases). The V end lost 5 bases, the J end lost 0 bases, and 10 bases lay between the germline ends. CDR3 length: 14 residues. CDR1 SGHDN and CDR2 FVKESK come from the germline V gene. CDR3 in amino acids: CASSRDIANYGYTF. The CDR3 DNA sequence: TGTGCCAGCAGCAGGGACATAGCTAACTATGGCTACACCTTC. Complete variable domain (other parts from reference TRBV14 and TRBJ1-2): EAGVTQFPSHSVIEKGQTVTLRCDPISGHDNLYWYRRVMGKEIKFLLHFVKESKQDESGMPNNRFLAERTGGTYSTLKVQPAELEDSGVYFCASSRDIANYGYTFGSGTRLTVV.

The chain combines TRBV4-2 with TRBJ1-1, with no clear D. This CDR3 is 15 amino acids long. The V gene lost 1 base and the J gene lost 1 base, with 10 bases spanning the gap. Looked up from germline, CDR1 is LGHNA and CDR2 is YNFKEQ. For the CDR3, the DNA is TGTGCCAGCAGCCAAGGAACGGGAGAGAACACTGAAGCTTTCTTT. Its translation is CASSQGTGENTEAFF.